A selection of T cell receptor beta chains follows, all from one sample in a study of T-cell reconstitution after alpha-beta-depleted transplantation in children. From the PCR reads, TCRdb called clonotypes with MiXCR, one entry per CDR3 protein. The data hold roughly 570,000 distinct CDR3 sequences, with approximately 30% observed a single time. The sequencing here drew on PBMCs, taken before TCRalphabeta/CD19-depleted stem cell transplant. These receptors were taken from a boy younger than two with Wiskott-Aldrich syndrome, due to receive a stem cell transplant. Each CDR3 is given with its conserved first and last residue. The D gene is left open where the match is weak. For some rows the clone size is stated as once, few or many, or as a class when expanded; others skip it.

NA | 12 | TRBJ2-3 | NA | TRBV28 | CASTSGYDTQYF | TGTGCCAGCACCTCCGGTTACGATACGCAGTATTTT
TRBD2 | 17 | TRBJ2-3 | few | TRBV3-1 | CASSRGLAGFSGDTQYF | TGTGCCAGCAGCCGGGGACTAGCGGGATTTTCTGGAGATACGCAGTATTTT
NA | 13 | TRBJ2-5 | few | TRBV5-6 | CASSLFRRETQYF | TGTGCCAGCAGCTTATTCAGGAGGGAGACCCAGTACTTC
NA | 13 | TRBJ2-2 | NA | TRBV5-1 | CASSRDVTGELFF | TGCGCCAGCAGTCGGGACGTCACCGGGGAGCTGTTTTTT
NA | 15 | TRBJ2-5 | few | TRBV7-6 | CASSFGGNAQETQYF | TGTGCCAGCAGCTTCGGGGGAAATGCTCAAGAGACCCAGTACTTC
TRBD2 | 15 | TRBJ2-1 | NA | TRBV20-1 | CSARESPSGKGEQFF | TGCAGTGCTAGAGAGTCCCCTAGCGGGAAAGGTGAGCAGTTCTTC
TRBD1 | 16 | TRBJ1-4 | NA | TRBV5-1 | CASSIGQGVANEKLFF | TGCGCCAGCAGCATCGGACAGGGGGTGGCTAATGAAAAACTGTTTTTT
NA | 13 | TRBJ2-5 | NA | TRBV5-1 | CASSLLTPETQYF | TGCGCCAGCAGCTTGTTGACTCCGGAGACCCAGTACTTC
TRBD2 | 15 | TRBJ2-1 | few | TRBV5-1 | CASSLRAGADNEQFF | TGCGCCAGCAGCCTCCGAGCGGGAGCCGACAATGAGCAGTTCTTC
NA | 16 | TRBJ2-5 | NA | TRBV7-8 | CASSQRAGGSQETQYF | TGTGCCAGCAGCCAAAGGGCCGGGGGCTCCCAAGAGACCCAGTACTTC
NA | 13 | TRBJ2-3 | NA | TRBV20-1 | CSGGSSGTDTQYF | TGCAGTGGTGGGAGTAGCGGCACAGATACGCAGTATTTT
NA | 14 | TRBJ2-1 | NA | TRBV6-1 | CASSAVVLYNEQFF | TGTGCCAGCAGTGCGGTGGTTCTCTACAATGAGCAGTTCTTC
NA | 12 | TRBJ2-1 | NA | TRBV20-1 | CRAPLSSGLAFF | TGCAGAGCCCCCCTCTCTAGTGGGCTGGCGTTCTTC
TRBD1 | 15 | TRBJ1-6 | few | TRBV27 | CASSYTRGPNSPLHF | TGTGCCAGCTCATATACCAGGGGGCCGAATTCACCCCTCCACTTT
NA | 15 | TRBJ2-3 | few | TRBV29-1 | CSVVPDSTSTDTQYF | TGCAGCGTTGTACCCGACAGTACTAGCACAGATACGCAGTATTTT
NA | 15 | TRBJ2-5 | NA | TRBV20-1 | CSARDTGTPQETQYF | TGCAGTGCTAGAGACACCGGGACACCACAAGAGACCCAGTACTTC
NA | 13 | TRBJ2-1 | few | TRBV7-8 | CASKLTGTHEQFF | TGTGCCAGCAAGTTAACCGGGACTCATGAGCAGTTCTTC
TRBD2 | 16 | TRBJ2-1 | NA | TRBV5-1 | CASSLHAGVLNNEQFF | TGCGCCAGCAGCTTGCATGCGGGAGTTCTCAACAATGAGCAGTTCTTC
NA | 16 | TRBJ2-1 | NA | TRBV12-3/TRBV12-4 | CASSFRTPSSYNEQFF | TGTGCCAGCAGTTTCCGGACTCCAAGCTCCTACAATGAGCAGTTCTTC
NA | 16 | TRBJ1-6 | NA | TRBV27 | CASTQKTGTYNSPLHF | TGTGCCAGCACTCAAAAAACCGGGACATATAATTCACCCCTCCACTTT
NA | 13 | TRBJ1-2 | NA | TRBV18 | CASSPKFTYGYTF | TGTGCCAGCTCCCCGAAGTTTACCTATGGCTACACCTTC
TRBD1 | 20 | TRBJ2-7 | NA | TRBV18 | CASSPPPFARQGKGADEQYF | TGTGCCAGCTCACCACCCCCTTTTGCAAGACAGGGAAAGGGGGCCGACGAGCAGTACTTC
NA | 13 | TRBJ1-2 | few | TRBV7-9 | CASSRGELDGYTF | TGTGCCAGCAGCCGTGGGGAGTTAGATGGCTACACCTTC
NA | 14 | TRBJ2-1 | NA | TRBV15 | CATGGREAYNEQFF | TGTGCCACCGGTGGCAGGGAGGCTTACAATGAGCAGTTCTTC
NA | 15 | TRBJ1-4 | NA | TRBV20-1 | CSARVFGQGIGKLFF | TGCAGTGCTAGAGTGTTTGGCCAGGGTATCGGAAAACTGTTTTTT
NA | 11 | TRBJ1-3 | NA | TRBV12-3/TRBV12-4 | CASSLMNTIYF | TGTGCCAGCAGTTTAATGAACACCATATATTTT
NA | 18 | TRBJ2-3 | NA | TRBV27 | CASSSGRRGLAITDTQYF | TGTGCCAGCAGTTCTGGACGTCGCGGCCTAGCGATCACAGATACGCAGTATTTT
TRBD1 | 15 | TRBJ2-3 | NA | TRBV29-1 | CSVEVRDRNPDTQYF | TGCAGCGTTGAGGTTAGGGACAGAAATCCAGATACGCAGTATTTT
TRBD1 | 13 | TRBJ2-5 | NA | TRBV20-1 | CSAVGTVPETQYF | TGCAGTGCTGTGGGGACAGTACCAGAGACCCAGTACTTC
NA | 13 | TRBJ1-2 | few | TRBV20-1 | CSARGAKDYGYTF | TGCAGTGCCCGGGGGGCGAAGGACTATGGCTACACCTTC
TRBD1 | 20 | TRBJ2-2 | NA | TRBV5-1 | CASSLALYPRTGGAVGELFF | TGCGCCAGCAGCTTGGCCCTCTATCCAAGGACAGGGGGCGCGGTCGGGGAGCTGTTTTTT
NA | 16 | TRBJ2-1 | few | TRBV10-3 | CAISDGRDREYNEQFF | TGTGCCATCAGTGACGGCCGGGACCGGGAGTACAATGAGCAGTTCTTC
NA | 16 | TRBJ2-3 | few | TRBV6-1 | CASSDLALYNTDTQYF | TGTGCCAGCAGTGACCTAGCGTTGTATAACACAGATACGCAGTATTTT
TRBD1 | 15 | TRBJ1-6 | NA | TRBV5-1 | CASSSTGTSGSPLHF | TGCGCCAGCAGCTCGACAGGGACCTCGGGATCACCCCTCCACTTT
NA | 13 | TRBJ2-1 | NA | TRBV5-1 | CASSLGGYGEQFF | TGCGCCAGCAGCTTAGGGGGTTATGGAGAGCAGTTCTTC
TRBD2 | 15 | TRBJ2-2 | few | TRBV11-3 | CASSLDGRAPGELFF | TGTGCCAGCAGCTTAGACGGGAGGGCCCCCGGGGAGCTGTTTTTT
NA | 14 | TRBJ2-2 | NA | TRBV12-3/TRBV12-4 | CASSYFGGTGELFF | TGTGCCAGCAGTTATTTTGGGGGCACCGGGGAGCTGTTTTTT
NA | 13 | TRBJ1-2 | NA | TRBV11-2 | CASSLELGNGYTF | TGTGCCAGCAGCTTAGAATTGGGGAACGGCTACACCTTC
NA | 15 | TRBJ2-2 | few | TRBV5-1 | CASSLRAQNTGELFF | TGCGCCAGCAGCTTGAGGGCCCAGAACACCGGGGAGCTGTTTTTT
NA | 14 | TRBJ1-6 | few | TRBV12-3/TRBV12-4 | CASSLARNNSPLHF | TGTGCCAGCAGTTTAGCTCGGAATAATTCACCCCTCCACTTT
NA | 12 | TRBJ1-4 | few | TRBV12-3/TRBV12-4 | CASSGAAEKLFF | TGTGCCAGCAGTGGGGCGGCTGAAAAACTGTTTTTT
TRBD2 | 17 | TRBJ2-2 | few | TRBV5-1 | CASSLVGGRAHAGELFF | TGCGCCAGCAGCTTGGTCGGCGGGAGGGCCCACGCCGGGGAGCTGTTTTTT
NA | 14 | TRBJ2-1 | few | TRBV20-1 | CSGSRVEVYNEQFF | TGCAGTGGCTCTCGGGTAGAGGTCTACAATGAGCAGTTCTTC
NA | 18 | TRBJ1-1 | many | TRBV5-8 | CASSFVRMWTVLHTEAFF | TGTGCCAGCAGCTTCGTCAGGATGTGGACAGTTCTCCACACTGAAGCTTTCTTT
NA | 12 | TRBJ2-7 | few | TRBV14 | CASSQAYYEQYF | TGTGCCAGCAGCCAAGCATACTACGAGCAGTACTTC
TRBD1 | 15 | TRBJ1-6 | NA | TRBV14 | CASSLRQGPNSPLHF | TGTGCCAGCAGCCTTAGACAGGGTCCCAATTCACCCCTCCACTTT
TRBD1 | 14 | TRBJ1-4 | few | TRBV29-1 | CSVEGQGGAEKLFF | TGCAGCGTCGAGGGACAGGGGGGGGCGGAAAAACTGTTTTTT